The 25 T cell receptor beta chains in this list originate from one sample, sequenced in a study of cytomegalovirus exposure and HLA in healthy donors. PCR employed 60 Vbeta and 13 Jbeta primers. The assay was immunoSEQ multiplex PCR, and TCRdb's table has in-frame clones only and misses some. The sample consists of 95,000 to 150,000 clones, about 80% of them appearing once. The specimen was PBMCs. All receptors come from a woman aged 45-65 years in good health and CMV-seropositive.

This chain joins TRBV5-4 and TRBJ2-1; a possible D gene is TRBD2 (6 bases). CDR1 and CDR2 from the germline V gene are SGHNT and YYREEE (reference sequence). The V end lost 4 bases, the J end lost 2 bases, and 10 bases lay between the germline ends. This CDR3 comprises 14 residues. CDR3 DNA sequence: TGTGCCAGCAGCGCCCCGGGGGCCTACAATGAGCAGTTCTTC. Protein product: CASSAPGAYNEQFF.

The J gene is TRBJ1-3, the V gene TRBV11-1; D is uncertain. The germline V and J ends were trimmed by 4 bases and 1 base, with 5 bases remaining between them. CDR1 SGHAT and CDR2 FQDESV come from the germline V gene (reference sequence). The CDR3 runs 13 residues. For the CDR3, the DNA is TGTGCCAGCAGCTCGAGGTCTGGAAACACCATATATTTT. Translation: CASSSRSGNTIYF.

The V and J genes are TRBV5-8 and TRBJ2-3, with D hard to call. This CDR3 is 16 amino acids long. Germline V gene sequence: CDR1 SGHTS, CDR2 YDEGEE. V was pared by 5 bases and J by 0 bases, with 16 bases between. CDR3 amino acids: CASSVATHPSTDTQYF. In DNA, the CDR3 is TGTGCCAGCAGTGTAGCCACCCACCCTAGCACAGATACGCAGTATTTT.

The rearrangement joins TRBV2 to TRBJ1-1; 10 positions agree with TRBD1. V trimming: 6 bases; J trimming: 4 bases; junction bases outside the gene matches: 5. Germline V gives CDR1 SNHLY, CDR2 FYNNEI. This CDR3 contains 14 residues. CDR3 sequence (DNA): TGTGCCAGCAGCATGGGACAGGGGTTCACTGAAGCTTTCTTT. Translated: CASSMGQGFTEAFF.

The chain links TRBV15 to TRBJ1-6, with unresolved D. In germline, CDR1 is LNHNV, CDR2 YYDKDF (reference sequence). V lost 3 bases to trimming and J lost 7 bases, with 10 bases between them. The length of the CDR3 is 14 residues. For the CDR3, the DNA is TGTGCCACCAGCAGCGGGTCAGCCAATTCACCCCTCCACTTT. Translating it yields CATSSGSANSPLHF.

The V and J genes are TRBV5-1 and TRBJ2-3; 7 positions match TRBD1. CDR3 length: 16 amino acids. In germline, CDR1 is SGHRS, CDR2 YFSETQ. J was trimmed by 4 bases and V by 4 bases; bases with no gene match: 12. The CDR3 is CASSPQEGALADTQYF. As DNA, the CDR3 is TGCGCCAGCAGCCCTCAAGAGGGGGCGCTGGCAGATACGCAGTATTTT.

The genes are TRBV20-1 and TRBJ1-2, with TRBD1 matching over 7 bases. This CDR3 region has 10 residues. CDR1 is DFQATT, CDR2 SNEGSKA, per germline (reference sequence). The CDR3 spells CTTGDYGYTF. CDR3 nucleotide sequence: TGCACCACAGGGGACTATGGCTACACCTTC.

The J gene is TRBJ1-6, the V gene TRBV4-3; D unresolved. The germline V gene has CDR1 LGHNA and CDR2 YSLEER. Trimming shortened V by 3 bases and J by 6 bases, and 9 bases separated the two germline ends. The CDR3 spans 14 residues. CDR3 amino acids: CASSHEEGNSPLHF. The CDR3 bases are TGCGCCAGCAGCCACGAGGAGGGTAATTCACCCCTCCACTTT.

J is TRBJ2-6 and V is TRBV29-1; TRBD1 aligns across 9 bases. The V gene's germline CDR1 is SQVTM and CDR2 ANQGSEA. The CDR3 consists of 16 residues. Unmatched junction bases numbered 6, after V lost 6 bases and J lost 0 bases. For the CDR3, the DNA is TGCAGCGTCGGACAGGGGTCCGCCTCTGGGGCCAACGTCCTGACTTTC. It is translated as CSVGQGSASGANVLTF. The full variable domain, rest sourced from reference TRBV29-1 and TRBJ2-6, is SAVISQKPSRDICQRGTSLTIQCQVDSQVTMMFWYRQQPGQSLTLIATANQGSEATYESGFVIDKFPISRPNLTFSTLTVSNMSPEDSSIYLCSVGQGSASGANVLTFGAGSRLTVL.

The V and J genes are TRBV27 and TRBJ2-2; 11 nucleotides agree with TRBD2. Germline-derived CDR1 and CDR2 are MNHEY and SMNVEV (reference sequence). V dropped 5 bases and J dropped 4; count of bases not matched to a gene: 6. The CDR3 contains 16 residues. The CDR3 spells CASSLITSGSTGELFF. The CDR3 nucleotides read TGTGCCAGCAGTCTAATAACTAGCGGGAGCACCGGGGAGCTGTTTTTT.

The chain carries TRBV7-9 and TRBJ2-3, with a weak D call TRBD2 (6 bases). CDR1 is SEHNR and CDR2 is FQNEAQ in the germline V gene (reference sequence). The V end was cut by 1 base, the J end by 0 bases, with 14 bases between. This CDR3 is 17 amino acids long. The CDR3 protein is CASSLGVAGISTDTQYF. Here the CDR3 DNA reads TGTGCCAGCAGCTTAGGAGTGGCGGGGATTAGCACAGATACGCAGTATTTT.

This chain links TRBV9 with TRBJ2-1; D call uncertain. The CDR3 has 13 amino acids. Germline CDR1 is SGDLS and CDR2 is YYNGEE. Trimming took off 4 bases at V and 6 bases at J, with 11 bases between the two ends. Written as DNA, the CDR3 is TGTGCCAGCAGCCTAAGTCCCTTCAATGAGCAGTTCTTC. Encoded protein: CASSLSPFNEQFF.

J is TRBJ2-5 and V is TRBV4-2; 12 bases line up with TRBD2. J was trimmed by 7 bases and V by 0 bases; bases with no gene match: 9. The CDR3 is 17 residues long. Germline V lookup: CDR1 LGHNA, CDR2 YNFKEQ. CDR3 loop: CASSQDGPSGREGTQYF. DNA of the CDR3: TGTGCCAGCAGCCAAGATGGGCCTAGCGGGAGGGAGGGGACCCAGTACTTC.

This rearrangement joins TRBV4-3 to TRBJ1-2, with TRBD1 identical over 9 bases. J was trimmed by 8 bases and V by 2 bases; bases with no gene match: 6. Germline CDR1 LGHNA, CDR2 YSLEER. This CDR3 has 14 amino acids. CDR3 protein: CASSQMGQGYGYTF. CDR3 sequence (DNA): TGCGCCAGCAGCCAAATGGGACAGGGCTACGGCTACACCTTC.

This sequence joins TRBV4-3 and TRBJ2-5; 7 bases line up with TRBD2. From germline, CDR1 is LGHNA and CDR2 YSLEER. The length of the CDR3 is 17 residues. After removal of 0 bases from V and 3 bases from J, the junction contained 10 bases not matched to a gene. CDR3 loop: CASSQEWGRAGEETQYF. DNA for the CDR3: TGCGCCAGCAGCCAAGAATGGGGAAGGGCGGGGGAAGAGACCCAGTACTTC.

The V and J genes are TRBV15 and TRBJ2-7, with D tentatively TRBD1 (6 bases). V was pared by 4 bases and J by 3 bases, with 13 bases between. Germline assignment: CDR1 LNHNV and CDR2 YYDKDF (reference sequence). This CDR3 comprises 14 residues. The CDR3 sequence is CATSTGTLLYEQYF. In DNA, the CDR3 is TGTGCCACCAGCACCGGGACACTACTCTACGAGCAGTACTTC.

This clone was detected only a few times. This sequence joins TRBV7-9 and TRBJ2-4; D ambiguous. V was pared by 5 bases and J by 5 bases, with 7 bases between. There are 12 residues in the CDR3. Germline-derived CDR1 and CDR2 are SEHNR and FQNEAQ (reference sequence). CDR3 DNA sequence: TGTGCCAGCAGCCCCCCCGAAAACATTCAGTACTTC. It translates to CASSPPENIQYF.

V gene TRBV30 combines with J gene TRBJ2-5, with D possibly matching TRBD2 (6 bases). Looked up from germline, CDR1 is GTSNPN and CDR2 is SVGIG (reference sequence). V was clipped by 2 bases and J by 2 bases, with 12 bases between them. The CDR3 runs 14 residues. The CDR3 loop reads CAWSHQRAQETQYF. The DNA for the CDR3 is TGTGCCTGGAGTCACCAGCGGGCACAAGAGACCCAGTACTTC.

The J gene is TRBJ2-5, the V gene TRBV5-1, with D unresolved. Germline values: CDR1 SGHRS, CDR2 YFSETQ. The germline V and J ends were trimmed by 2 bases and 2 bases, with 4 bases remaining between them. This CDR3 is built from 12 residues. Here the CDR3 reads CASSFQQETQYF. The CDR3 DNA reads as TGCGCCAGCAGCTTCCAACAAGAGACCCAGTACTTC.

This clone was counted only a few times. The V call is TRBV7-9, the J call TRBJ1-4, with a weak D call TRBD1 (5 bases). The ends were cut back, 3 bases at V and 8 bases at J, with 16 bases in the middle. The CDR3 totals 15 residues. Germline V gives CDR1 SEHNR, CDR2 FQNEAQ (reference sequence). The CDR3 region has the DNA TGTGCCAGCAGCTTGTATAAGGGGATTGGAGAAAAACTGTTTTTT. Its protein is CASSLYKGIGEKLFF.

The chain combines TRBV20-1 with TRBJ2-1; D remains ambiguous. V lost 3 bases and J 7 bases, leaving 7 bases between the germline ends. Germline CDR1 reads DFQATT; CDR2 reads SNEGSKA (reference sequence). This CDR3 region has 11 residues. Here the CDR3 DNA reads TGCAGTGCTAGCATCGGGAATGAGCAGTTCTTC. Amino acids: CSASIGNEQFF.

The J gene is TRBJ2-3, the V gene TRBV7-2, with 8 nucleotides matching TRBD2. The CDR3 contains 15 residues. Germline V lookup: CDR1 SGHTA, CDR2 FQGNSA. The ends lost 5 bases at V and 5 bases at J; junction bases unmatched: 9. The CDR3 sequence: CASSPSGGRLDTQYF. The CDR3 nucleotides read TGTGCCAGCAGCCCCAGCGGGGGAAGGTTAGATACGCAGTATTTT.

The V call is TRBV5-8, the J call TRBJ1-2; D remains ambiguous. This CDR3 contains 13 residues. V was shortened by 1 base and J by 8 bases, with 12 bases between the two germline ends. CDR1 and CDR2 (germline): SGHTS, YDEGEE. The CDR3 region has the DNA TGTGCCAGCAGCTTGCAGTCCCTGGGCGGCTACACCTTC. It encodes CASSLQSLGGYTF.

The DNA for the CDR3 is TGTGCCAGCAGCTTGCGCGAATTGGAGACCCAGTACTTC. Translated, it gives CASSLRELETQYF. The chain is built from TRBV5-6 and TRBJ2-5; the D is unclear. The CDR3 sequence is 13 residues long. The V gene lost 1 base and the J gene lost 5 bases, with 9 bases spanning the gap. Germline CDR1 SGHDT, CDR2 YYEEEE.

In nucleotides, the CDR3 is TGTGCCAGCAGCGCGTCCGTCCTTTGGACCGGGGAGCTGTTTTTT. Translated: CASSASVLWTGELFF. The chain has TRBV7-2 and TRBJ2-2, with D uncertain. The CDR3 loop spans 15 amino acids. Per germline, CDR1 SGHTA and CDR2 FQGNSA. V lost 5 bases to trimming and J lost 5 bases, with 15 bases between them.